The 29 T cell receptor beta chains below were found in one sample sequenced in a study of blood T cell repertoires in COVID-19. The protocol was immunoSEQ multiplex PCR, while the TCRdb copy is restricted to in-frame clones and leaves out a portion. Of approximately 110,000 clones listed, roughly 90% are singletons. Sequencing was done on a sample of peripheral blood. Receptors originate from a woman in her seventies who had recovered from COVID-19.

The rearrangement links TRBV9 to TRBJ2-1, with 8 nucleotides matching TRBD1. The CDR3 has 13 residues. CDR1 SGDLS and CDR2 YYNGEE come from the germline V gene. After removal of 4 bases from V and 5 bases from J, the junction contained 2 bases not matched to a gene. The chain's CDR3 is CASSWGQDNEQFF. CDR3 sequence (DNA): TGTGCCAGCAGCTGGGGACAGGACAATGAGCAGTTCTTC.

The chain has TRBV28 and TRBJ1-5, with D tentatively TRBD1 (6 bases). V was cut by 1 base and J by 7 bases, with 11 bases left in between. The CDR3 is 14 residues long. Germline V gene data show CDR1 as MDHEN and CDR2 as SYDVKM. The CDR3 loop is CASSLYREIQPQHF. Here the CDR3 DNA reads TGTGCCAGCAGTTTATACAGGGAGATCCAGCCCCAGCATTTT.

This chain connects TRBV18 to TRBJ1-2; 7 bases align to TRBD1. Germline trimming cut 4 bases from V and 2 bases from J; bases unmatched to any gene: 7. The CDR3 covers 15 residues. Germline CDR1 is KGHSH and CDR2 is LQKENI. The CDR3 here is CASSLSSQGNYGYTF. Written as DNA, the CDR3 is TGTGCCAGCTCACTGTCCTCACAGGGGAACTATGGCTACACCTTC.

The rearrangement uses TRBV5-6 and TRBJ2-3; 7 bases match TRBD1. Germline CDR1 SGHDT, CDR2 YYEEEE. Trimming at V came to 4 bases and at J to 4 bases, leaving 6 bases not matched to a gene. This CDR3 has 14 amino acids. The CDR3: CASSPDRWADTQYF. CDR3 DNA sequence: TGTGCCAGCAGCCCGGACAGGTGGGCAGATACGCAGTATTTT.

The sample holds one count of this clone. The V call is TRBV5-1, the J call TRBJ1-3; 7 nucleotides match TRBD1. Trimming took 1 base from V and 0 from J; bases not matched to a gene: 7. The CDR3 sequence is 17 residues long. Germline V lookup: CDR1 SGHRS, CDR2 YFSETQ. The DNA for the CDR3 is TGCGCCAGCAGCTTGTGGCCGACAGGGACCTCTGGAAACACCATATATTTT. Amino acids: CASSLWPTGTSGNTIYF.

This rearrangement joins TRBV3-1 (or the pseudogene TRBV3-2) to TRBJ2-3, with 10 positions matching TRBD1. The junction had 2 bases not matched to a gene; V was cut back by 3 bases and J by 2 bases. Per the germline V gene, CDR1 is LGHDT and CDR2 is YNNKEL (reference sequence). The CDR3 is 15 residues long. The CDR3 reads CASSQDRGYTDTQYF. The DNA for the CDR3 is TGTGCCAGCAGCCAGGACAGGGGGTACACAGATACGCAGTATTTT.

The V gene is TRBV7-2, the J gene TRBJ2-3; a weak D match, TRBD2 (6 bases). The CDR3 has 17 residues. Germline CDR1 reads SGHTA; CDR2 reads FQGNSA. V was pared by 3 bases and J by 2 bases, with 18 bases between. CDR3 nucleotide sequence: TGTGCCAGCAGCTTGAGTAGCGGACGGGGCCTCACAGATACGCAGTATTTT. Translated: CASSLSSGRGLTDTQYF.

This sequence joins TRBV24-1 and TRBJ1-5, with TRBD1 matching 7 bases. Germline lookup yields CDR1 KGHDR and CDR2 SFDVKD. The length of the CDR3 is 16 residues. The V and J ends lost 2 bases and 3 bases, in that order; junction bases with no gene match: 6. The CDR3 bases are TGTGCCACCAGTGATTCCAGACAGGGTTACAATCAGCCCCAGCATTTT. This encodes CATSDSRQGYNQPQHF.

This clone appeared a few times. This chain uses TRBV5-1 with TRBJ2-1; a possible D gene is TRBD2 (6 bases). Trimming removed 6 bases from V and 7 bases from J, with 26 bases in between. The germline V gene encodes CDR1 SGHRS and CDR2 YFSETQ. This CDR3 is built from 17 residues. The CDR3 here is CASTGGTAGEAFNEQFF. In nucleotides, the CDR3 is TGCGCCAGCACTGGGGGGACGGCCGGCGAGGCCTTTAATGAGCAGTTCTTC.

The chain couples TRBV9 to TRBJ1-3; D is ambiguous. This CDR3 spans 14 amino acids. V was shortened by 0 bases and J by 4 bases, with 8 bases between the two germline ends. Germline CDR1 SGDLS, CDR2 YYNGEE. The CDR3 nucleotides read TGTGCCAGCAGCGTAGGAGGGAACGGAAACACCATATATTTT. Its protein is CASSVGGNGNTIYF.

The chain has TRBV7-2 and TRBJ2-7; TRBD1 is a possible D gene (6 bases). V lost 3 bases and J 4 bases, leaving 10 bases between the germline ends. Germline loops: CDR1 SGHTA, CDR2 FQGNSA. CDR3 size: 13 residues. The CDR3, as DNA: TGTGCCAGCAGCTTGGTCACAGGGTACGAGCAGTACTTC. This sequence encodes CASSLVTGYEQYF.

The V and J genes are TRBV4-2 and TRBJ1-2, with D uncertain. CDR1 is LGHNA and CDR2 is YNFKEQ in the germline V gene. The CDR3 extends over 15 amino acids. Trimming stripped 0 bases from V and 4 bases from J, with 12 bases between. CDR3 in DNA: TGTGCCAGCAGCCAAGACCCGGGGAGCCTCTATGGCTACACCTTC. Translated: CASSQDPGSLYGYTF.

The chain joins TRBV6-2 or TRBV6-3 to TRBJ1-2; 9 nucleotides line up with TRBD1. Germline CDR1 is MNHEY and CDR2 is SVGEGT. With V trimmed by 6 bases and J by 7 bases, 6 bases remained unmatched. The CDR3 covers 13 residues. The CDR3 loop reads CASSFTGGVGYTF. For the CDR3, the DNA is TGTGCCAGCAGCTTTACAGGGGGCGTTGGCTACACCTTC.

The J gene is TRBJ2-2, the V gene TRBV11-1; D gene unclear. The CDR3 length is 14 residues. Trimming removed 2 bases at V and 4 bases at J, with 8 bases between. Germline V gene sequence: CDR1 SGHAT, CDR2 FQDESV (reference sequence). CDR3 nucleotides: TGTGCCAGCAGCTTATCTTCCTTCACCGGGGAGCTGTTTTTT. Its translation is CASSLSSFTGELFF. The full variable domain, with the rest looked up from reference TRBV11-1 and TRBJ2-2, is EAEVAQSPRYKITEKSQAVAFWCDPISGHATLYWYRQILGQGPELLVQFQDESVVDDSQLPKDRFSAERLKGVDSTLKIQPAELGDSAMYLCASSLSSFTGELFFGEGSRLTVL.

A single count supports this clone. CDR3 DNA sequence: TGTGCCATCAGGCCATGGGAGTCCACTGAAGCTTTCTTT. This gives the protein CAIRPWESTEAFF. The chain joins TRBV10-3 to TRBJ1-1; D uncertain. This CDR3 region has 13 residues. V was shortened by 6 bases and J by 4 bases, with 12 bases between the two germline ends. The germline V gene encodes CDR1 ENHRY and CDR2 SYGVKD.

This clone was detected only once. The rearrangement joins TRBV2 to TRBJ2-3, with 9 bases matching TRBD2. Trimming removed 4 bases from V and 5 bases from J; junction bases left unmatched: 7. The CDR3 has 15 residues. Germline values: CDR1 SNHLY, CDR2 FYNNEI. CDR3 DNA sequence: TGTGCCAGCAGTGCAAGTAGCGGGGGAGGAGATACGCAGTATTTT. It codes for CASSASSGGGDTQYF.

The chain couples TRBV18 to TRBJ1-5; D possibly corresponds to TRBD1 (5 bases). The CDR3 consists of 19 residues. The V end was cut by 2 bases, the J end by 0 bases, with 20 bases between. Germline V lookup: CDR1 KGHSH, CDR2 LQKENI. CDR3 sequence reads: CASSPAGSLGVYSNQPQHF. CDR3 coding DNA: TGTGCCAGCTCACCAGCGGGGAGCCTGGGGGTTTATAGCAATCAGCCCCAGCATTTT.

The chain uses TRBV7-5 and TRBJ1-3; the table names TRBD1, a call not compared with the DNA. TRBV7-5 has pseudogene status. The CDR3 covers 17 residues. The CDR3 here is CARSLYQAPPLGNTIYF. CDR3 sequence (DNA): TGTGCCAGAAGCCTCTATCAGGCGCCTCCCCTTGGAAACACCATATATTTT.

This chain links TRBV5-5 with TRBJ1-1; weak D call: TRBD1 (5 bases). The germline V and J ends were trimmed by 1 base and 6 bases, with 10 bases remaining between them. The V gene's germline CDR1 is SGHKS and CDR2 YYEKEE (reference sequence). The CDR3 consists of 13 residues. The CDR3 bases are TGTGCCAGCAGCTTGCAGGGTTGGGCTGAAGCTTTCTTT. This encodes CASSLQGWAEAFF.

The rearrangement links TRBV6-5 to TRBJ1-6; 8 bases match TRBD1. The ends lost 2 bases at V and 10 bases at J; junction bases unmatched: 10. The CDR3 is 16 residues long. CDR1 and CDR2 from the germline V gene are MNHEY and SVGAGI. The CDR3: CASSYRPGTGGSPLHF. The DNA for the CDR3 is TGTGCCAGCAGTTACCGGCCCGGGACAGGCGGGTCACCCCTCCACTTT.

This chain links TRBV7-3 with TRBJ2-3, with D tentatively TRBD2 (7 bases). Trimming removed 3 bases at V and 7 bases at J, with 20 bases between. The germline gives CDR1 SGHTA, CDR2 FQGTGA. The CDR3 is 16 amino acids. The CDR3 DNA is TGTGCCAGCAGCTTCGGACAGCGGGGCCGCAGAAATACGCAGTATTTT. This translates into CASSFGQRGRRNTQYF.

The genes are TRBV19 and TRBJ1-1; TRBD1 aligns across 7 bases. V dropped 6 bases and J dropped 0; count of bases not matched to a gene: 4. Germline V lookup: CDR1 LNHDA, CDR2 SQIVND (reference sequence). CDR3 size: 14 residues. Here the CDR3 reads CASSPGTVNTEAFF. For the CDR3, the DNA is TGTGCCAGTAGCCCCGGGACAGTGAACACTGAAGCTTTCTTT.

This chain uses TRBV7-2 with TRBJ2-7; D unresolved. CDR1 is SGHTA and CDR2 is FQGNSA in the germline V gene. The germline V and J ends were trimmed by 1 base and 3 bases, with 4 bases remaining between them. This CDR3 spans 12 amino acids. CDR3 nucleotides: TGTGCCAGCAGCTTAGTCGGCTACGAGCAGTACTTC. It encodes CASSLVGYEQYF.

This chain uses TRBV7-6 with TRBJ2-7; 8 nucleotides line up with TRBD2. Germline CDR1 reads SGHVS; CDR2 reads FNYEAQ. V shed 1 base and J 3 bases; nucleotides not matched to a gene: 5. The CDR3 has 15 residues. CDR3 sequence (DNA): TGTGCCAGCAGCTTAGGACGGGGGGGCGACTACGAGCAGTACTTC. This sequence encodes CASSLGRGGDYEQYF.

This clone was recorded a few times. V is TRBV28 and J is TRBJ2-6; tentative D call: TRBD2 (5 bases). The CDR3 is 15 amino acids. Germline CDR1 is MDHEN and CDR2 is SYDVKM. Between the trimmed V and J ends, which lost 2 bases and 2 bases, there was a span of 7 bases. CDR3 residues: CASSLGRTGANVLTF. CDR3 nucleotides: TGTGCCAGCAGTTTAGGGAGAACTGGGGCCAACGTCCTGACTTTC.

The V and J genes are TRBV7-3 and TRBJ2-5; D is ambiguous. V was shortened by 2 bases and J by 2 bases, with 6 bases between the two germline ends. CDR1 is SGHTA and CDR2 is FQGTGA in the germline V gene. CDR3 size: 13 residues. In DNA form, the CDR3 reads TGTGCCAGCAGCTTAGGTCGGCAAGAGACCCAGTACTTC. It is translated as CASSLGRQETQYF.

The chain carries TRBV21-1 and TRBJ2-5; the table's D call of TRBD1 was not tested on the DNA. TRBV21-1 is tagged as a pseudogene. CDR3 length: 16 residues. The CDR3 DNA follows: TGTGCCAGCAGCAAAGATAGGACAGGGGGCGAGGAGACCCAGTACTTC. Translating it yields CASSKDRTGGEETQYF.

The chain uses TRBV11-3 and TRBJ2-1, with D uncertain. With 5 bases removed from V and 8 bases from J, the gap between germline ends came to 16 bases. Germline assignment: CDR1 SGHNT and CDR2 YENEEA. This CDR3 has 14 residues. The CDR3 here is CASSPSRSAYEQFF. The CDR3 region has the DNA TGTGCCAGCAGCCCGAGCCGGAGCGCATATGAGCAGTTCTTC.

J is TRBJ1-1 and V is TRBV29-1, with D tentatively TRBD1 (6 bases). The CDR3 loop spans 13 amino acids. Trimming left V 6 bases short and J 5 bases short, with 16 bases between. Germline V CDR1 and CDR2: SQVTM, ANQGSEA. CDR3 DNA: TGCAGCGTCGTAACAGGGTTGGGGACTGAAGCTTTCTTT. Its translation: CSVVTGLGTEAFF.